This TCR beta chain was recorded in a study of molecular identifiers for immune sequencing clone quantification. Study context: Naive CD8 RNA (roughly 18,000 or 92,000 cells) was divided into five aliquots, with four sequenced.

Findings and caveats of the study: Beyond 20 RNA copies, clones held over 97% of effector molecules, compared with under 1% in naive cells. Barcodes shared by identical TCR molecules could lead to underestimated sizes of highly expanded clones.

Germline CDR1 MGHRA, CDR2 YSYEKL. The CDR3 loop spans 15 amino acids. As regards this clonotype: The antigen remains unidentified. This sequence may be a read error, since a much larger clone differs from it by one base.

Listed TCR primers, together with previously described methods, were used for the bulk TCR libraries. TCRdb analysed the PCR reads with MiXCR anew, one entry per CDR3 protein. Of a few hundred thousand distinct CDR3 sequences listed, under 25% are singletons. The clonotype comes from a human donor in good health. Some libraries in this study had Jurkat cell RNA spiked in. The genes are TRBV4-1 and TRBJ2-7, with unresolved D. Sequencing was performed on naive CD8+ T cells from blood, with Jurkat cell RNA spiked in. Described subset: FACS-sorted CD8+CD4-CCR7+CD45RA+ naive T cells. The CDR3 reads CASRQAPQTIAEQYF. The CDR3 coding sequence is TGCGCCAGCCGCCAAGCCCCTCAAACTATCGCCGAGCAGTACTTC.